This T cell receptor (beta chain) is drawn from a study of T-cell memory formation after mild COVID-19. Using constant-segment primers, 5'RACE produced TCR alpha and TCR beta cDNA libraries carrying sample barcodes and UMIs. TCRdb independently ran MiXCR on the 5' RACE reads; one entry per CDR3 protein. The data show around 320,000 distinct CDR3 sequences, roughly an eighth seen once. The sequencing sample was made of PBMCs or a T cell subset sorted from them (not recorded which). The clonotype comes from a man between 18 and 35 years old who had mild COVID-19 (a few samples of this study predate the infection). Cell type and time point are not known.

CDR3 protein: CASSFAMHGLAGGQEQYF. CDR3 bases: TGTGCCAGCAGCTTCGCCATGCATGGACTAGCGGGGGGGCAGGAGCAGTACTTC. The V gene is TRBV13, the J gene TRBJ2-7; the match to TRBD2 covers 15 bases. This CDR3 comprises 18 residues. V dropped 3 bases and J dropped 7; count of bases not matched to a gene: 13. Per the germline V gene, CDR1 is PRHDT and CDR2 is FYEKMQ (reference sequence).